These T cell receptor beta chains were read from a single sample in a study of cytomegalovirus exposure and HLA in healthy donors. The protocol was immunoSEQ multiplex PCR, while the TCRdb copy is restricted to in-frame clones and leaves out a portion. The table has approximately 100,000 clones, 75% seen once. Sequencing used PBMCs. These receptors originate from a man aged 50 or older in good health and CMV-seronegative. Both conserved end residues are part of each CDR3. The D gene is left open where the match is weak. Clone size is stated in some rows and not others, as once, few, many or a class when expanded.

J gene,D gene,V gene,clone size,CDR3 DNA,CDR3 protein
TRBJ2-1,TRBD2,TRBV30,.,TGTGCCTGGAGTAAAGCGGGAGTGTCCAATGAGCAGTTCTTC,CAWSKAGVSNEQFF
TRBJ2-1,TRBD2,TRBV7-6,once,TGTGCCAGCAGCTTGACTAGCGGGAGAGGAGTCGCCCATGAGCAGTTCTTC,CASSLTSGRGVAHEQFF
TRBJ1-2,.,TRBV19,.,TGTGCCAGTAGCCCAGGCGGCGGAGGTTTAGGCTACACCTTC,CASSPGGGGLGYTF
TRBJ2-7,.,TRBV6-1,.,TGTGCCAGCATTGCGTGGCAGGGATCCTACGAGCAGTACTTC,CASIAWQGSYEQYF
TRBJ1-2,.,TRBV10-3,.,TGTGCCATCAGTGTAAGGACAGAGCTCTATGGCTACACCTTC,CAISVRTELYGYTF
TRBJ1-5,TRBD1,TRBV7-9,.,TGTTCCAGCAGCCCAGGGACAGGTCGAGGCAATCAGCCCCAGCATTTT,CSSSPGTGRGNQPQHF
TRBJ2-3,TRBD2,TRBV4-1,.,TGCGCCAGCAGCCAAGGCGATAGCGGGGGGTACGATACGCAGTATTTT,CASSQGDSGGYDTQYF
TRBJ2-1,.,TRBV7-2,.,TGTGCCAGCAGCTTAGTGACTCCATTATACAATGAGCAGTTCTTC,CASSLVTPLYNEQFF
TRBJ2-7,.,TRBV6-6,once,TGTGCCAGCAAGGACAGTCTGTACGAGCAGTACTTC,CASKDSLYEQYF
TRBJ2-7,.,TRBV21-1,.,TGTGCCAGCAGCAAAGGGGGATCCGGACAGGAGCTTGTGCAGCAGTACTTC,CASSKGGSGQELVQQYF
TRBJ2-3,TRBD2,TRBV27,few,TGTGCCAGCAGTGGACCTCGGCCCATAGCGGGGGGCCCCACAGATACGCAGTATTTT,CASSGPRPIAGGPTDTQYF
TRBJ2-3,.,TRBV11-3,.,TGTGCCAGCAGCTTATTAGGGGGTCGGGATACGCAGTATTTT,CASSLLGGRDTQYF
TRBJ2-2,TRBD1,TRBV11-2,few,TGTGCCAGCAGCCGTCCGACAGGGCACGGGGAGCTGTTTTTT,CASSRPTGHGELFF
TRBJ2-7,TRBD1,TRBV7-9,.,TGTGCCAGCAGCTCTCCTGGACAGGACTACGAGCAGTACTTC,CASSSPGQDYEQYF
TRBJ1-4,TRBD1,TRBV7-9,few,TGTGCCAGCAGTCGCGGGACAGAAGCCGAAAAACTGTTTTTT,CASSRGTEAEKLFF
TRBJ2-5,.,TRBV4-1,few,TGCGCCAGCAGCCCACGGGAACAGCAAGAGACCCAGTACTTC,CASSPREQQETQYF
TRBJ1-6,.,TRBV30,.,TGTGCCTGGAGTCCCCAGGCTGGTTCTAATTCACCCCTCCACTTT,CAWSPQAGSNSPLHF
TRBJ1-6,TRBD1,TRBV28,.,TGTGCCAGCAGTTTATGGGGGGGGGACAGGGGGTTTTCCCTCCACTTT,CASSLWGGDRGFSLHF
TRBJ2-3,.,TRBV7-9,.,TGTGCCAGCAGCTCACTGGATACGCAGTATTTT,CASSSLDTQYF
TRBJ2-5,.,TRBV29-1,.,TGCAGCGTTGAAGGGCTCCAGGGAAAGACCCAGTACTTC,CSVEGLQGKTQYF
TRBJ1-1,.,TRBV27,.,TGTGCCAGCCAAAAACGCCCAGATACTGAAGCTTTCTTT,CASQKRPDTEAFF
TRBJ2-2,.,TRBV27,.,TGTGCCAGCAGTTTGGGCACCTTCACCGGGGAGCTGTTTTTT,CASSLGTFTGELFF
TRBJ1-4,TRBD1,TRBV7-9,.,TGTGCCAGCAGCTTGGAGGACCTAAAGACAGGGCCCAATGAAAAACTGTTTTTT,CASSLEDLKTGPNEKLFF
TRBJ1-3,TRBD1,TRBV7-9,.,TGTTCCAGCAGCCTACGGACAGGGTTGAGCACCATATATTTT,CSSSLRTGLSTIYF
TRBJ1-2,.,TRBV29-1,.,TGCAGCGTTGCGGGGGAGGGTTTGGGCTATGGCTACACCTTC,CSVAGEGLGYGYTF
TRBJ1-2,TRBD1,TRBV27,few,TGTGCCAGCAGCCGACGACAGGGGGCCTATGGCTACACCTTC,CASSRRQGAYGYTF
TRBJ2-7,.,TRBV10-3,.,TGTGCCACGAAATCTACCTACGAGCAGTACTTC,CATKSTYEQYF
TRBJ2-7,TRBD2,TRBV10-3,.,TGTGCCATCAGTGTGGGGCTAGCGGGAGCAAAAGCCCACGAGCAGTACTTC,CAISVGLAGAKAHEQYF
TRBJ1-5,.,TRBV18,.,TGTGCCAGCTCTACAGAGCCTCGTAGCGGGCCCCAGCATTTT,CASSTEPRSGPQHF
TRBJ2-5,TRBD2,TRBV11-2,.,TGTGCCAGCAGCCTCATTAGCCCATTTGCTAGCGGGCTCCAAGAGACCCAGTACTTC,CASSLISPFASGLQETQYF
TRBJ2-7,TRBD1,TRBV6-1,.,TGTGCCAGCAGTCACAGGGGGGCCTACGAGCAGTACTTC,CASSHRGAYEQYF
TRBJ1-5,TRBD1,TRBV28,.,TGTGCCAGCAGTCCACCGGGGACAGGGAATACAGTAGCCCAGCATTTT,CASSPPGTGNTVAQHF
TRBJ2-4,TRBD2,TRBV9,.,TGTGCCAGCAGCGTAGGAGGCGGGAGGGGTGACATTCAGTACTTC,CASSVGGGRGDIQYF
TRBJ2-5,TRBD2,TRBV19,.,TGTGCCAGTACTCAATGGACTAGCGGGGGCCAAGAGACCCAGTACTTC,CASTQWTSGGQETQYF
TRBJ2-5,TRBD2,TRBV19,.,TGTGCCAGTAAGGGCGGGGGGGCTGGAGAGACCCAGTACTTC,CASKGGGAGETQYF
TRBJ1-5,TRBD1,TRBV19,few,TGTGCCAGTAGCCGGGACAGCTTACAGCCCCAGCATTTT,CASSRDSLQPQHF
TRBJ2-7,.,TRBV28,.,TGTGCCAGCAGTTTAAGGACGGGAACCTACGAGCAGTACTTC,CASSLRTGTYEQYF
TRBJ1-5,.,TRBV5-1,.,TGCGCCAGCAGCTTGATAGGCGGTCAGCCCCAGCATTTT,CASSLIGGQPQHF
TRBJ1-1,.,TRBV4-3,.,TGCGCCAGCAGCCTCCGTATCGGGTTTGGATCTTTCTTT,CASSLRIGFGSFF
TRBJ1-2,TRBD1,TRBV10-3,.,TGTGCCATCAGTGAAAACAGGGGAACGCACTATGGCTACACCTTC,CAISENRGTHYGYTF
TRBJ1-4,.,TRBV28,.,TGTGCCAGCAGGGCAGGGATAACTAATGAAAAACTGTTTTTT,CASRAGITNEKLFF
TRBJ2-5,TRBD2,TRBV5-4,.,TGTGCCAGCAGCTCGCGGGGGGACCAAGAGACCCAGTACTTC,CASSSRGDQETQYF
TRBJ2-2,.,TRBV10-1,once,TGCGCCAGCAGCGAGGACAGCAACACCGGGGAGCTGTTTTTT,CASSEDSNTGELFF
TRBJ2-2,.,TRBV28,.,TGTGCCAGCAGTTTAACCAGGGCAAACGGGGAGCTGTTTTTT,CASSLTRANGELFF
TRBJ2-7,.,TRBV27,.,TGTGCCAGCAGTACTTCCAGGGGATCCTACGAGCAGTACTTC,CASSTSRGSYEQYF
TRBJ2-7,TRBD2,TRBV28,once,TGTGCCAGCAGTTTCTCTAGCGGGGGCACCTACGAGCAGTACTTC,CASSFSSGGTYEQYF
TRBJ1-4,.,TRBV9,.,TGTGCCAGCAGCTACGTCGGGGGGACTAATGAAAAACTGTTTTTT,CASSYVGGTNEKLFF
TRBJ2-1,.,TRBV5-1,.,TGCGCCAGCAGCTTGGTCCCTGGCAACAATGAGCAGTTCTTC,CASSLVPGNNEQFF
TRBJ2-7,TRBD1,TRBV11-3,.,TGTGCCAGCAGCTCAGGATACAGGGGTCAAACCTACGAGCAGTACTTC,CASSSGYRGQTYEQYF